A single sample gave rise to the 13 T cell receptor beta chains below, sequenced in a study of T cell responses to AZD1222 COVID-19 vaccine (dated by TCRdb to the early 2020s). The method was the immunoSEQ multiplex PCR assay. The immuneACCESS repertoire file appears here via TCRdb, limited to in-frame rearrangements. These files lack a portion of the clones; in checked studies, under half of the deficit traces to unresolved V genes, and the cause of the others is not known. The sample table contains about 92,000 clones; only one count was recorded for over 75% of them. The ten largest clones take up around 5.8% of the sample. The time point label, read with the paper, signifies: baseline before first vaccination. Sequenced material: peripheral blood, taken on day 0 of AZD1222 vaccination. These receptor sequences come from an adult in good health.

V gene TRBV28 combines with J gene TRBJ1-2, with unresolved D. The CDR3 has 11 residues. The V gene's germline CDR1 is MDHEN and CDR2 SYDVKM. Trimming left V 10 bases short and J 5 bases short, with 11 bases between. The CDR3 loop reads CATQWGYGYTF. CDR3 bases: TGTGCCACCCAGTGGGGTTATGGCTACACCTTC.

The V and J genes are TRBV19 and TRBJ1-2; the D is unclear. This CDR3 is built from 12 residues. CDR1 is LNHDA, CDR2 SQIVND, per germline (reference sequence). V gave up 5 bases and J gave up 8 bases, with 12 bases separating them. The CDR3 DNA reads TGTGCCAGTAGTGTCCGACAAGGGGGCTACACCTTC. Amino acids: CASSVRQGGYTF.

The V call is TRBV6-5, the J call TRBJ1-1, with unresolved D. V gave up 8 bases and J gave up 8 bases, with 9 bases separating them. Germline CDR1 and CDR2: MNHEY and SVGAGI. This CDR3 region has 10 residues. The CDR3 DNA sequence: TGTGCCAGCGGTCGGGCAGAAGCTTTCTTT. Amino acid sequence: CASGRAEAFF.

The chain recombines TRBV10-3 with TRBJ2-5; tentatively, D is TRBD1 (6 bases). CDR3 length: 14 residues. Trimming pared 2 bases from V and 4 bases from J, leaving 11 bases between. CDR1 is ENHRY, CDR2 SYGVKD, per germline. CDR3 sequence reads: CAISEGLGGETQYF. For the CDR3, the DNA is TGTGCCATCAGTGAGGGTCTAGGGGGAGAGACCCAGTACTTC.

The CDR3 is CASGPPRRDTDTQYF. CDR3 in DNA: TGCGCCAGCGGACCACCCAGGCGAGACACAGATACGCAGTATTTT. This chain connects TRBV23-1 to TRBJ2-3; no clear D gene. TRBV23-1 is known as an ORF, though its function is uncertain. This CDR3 is built from 15 residues. V lost 8 bases and J 2 bases, leaving 17 bases between the germline ends.

The chain recombines TRBV19 with TRBJ2-7; TRBD1 agrees at 8 bases. The germline V gene encodes CDR1 LNHDA and CDR2 SQIVND (reference sequence). Trimming cost V 4 bases and J 3 bases; bases outside gene matches: 8. The length of the CDR3 is 15 residues. The CDR3 is CASSSLEQGGYEQYF. Here the CDR3 DNA reads TGTGCCAGTAGTAGCCTCGAACAGGGGGGCTACGAGCAGTACTTC.

To note about this clone: Other DNA sequences of this sample code for an identical CDR3. The chain couples TRBV19 to TRBJ2-7; TRBD1 matches at 7 bases. Trimming took 3 bases from V and 2 from J; bases not matched to a gene: 4. Germline V gives CDR1 LNHDA, CDR2 SQIVND (reference sequence). This CDR3 contains 14 residues. This chain's CDR3 is CASSMGQGAYEQYF. Here the CDR3 DNA reads TGTGCCAGTAGTATGGGGCAGGGGGCCTACGAGCAGTACTTC.

The rearrangement links TRBV6-1 to TRBJ2-7; D may be TRBD1 (5 bases). Germline values: CDR1 MNHNS, CDR2 SASEGT. Trimming shortened V by 3 bases and J by 4 bases, and 10 bases separated the two germline ends. This CDR3 spans 13 amino acids. CDR3 bases: TGTGCCAGCAGTGACCAGGGTCGTTACGAGCAGTACTTC. It translates to CASSDQGRYEQYF.

The V call is TRBV27, the J call TRBJ1-5; D is uncertain. Germline CDR1 MNHEY, CDR2 SMNVEV (reference sequence). The CDR3 covers 16 residues. The V gene lost 4 bases and the J gene lost 0 bases, with 13 bases spanning the gap. The CDR3 protein is CASSSLPGSSNQPQHF. CDR3 bases: TGTGCCAGCAGTTCCCTGCCGGGATCTAGCAATCAGCCCCAGCATTTT.

The chain combines TRBV5-1 with TRBJ1-2; D gene ambiguous. Trimming took off 1 base at V and 2 bases at J, with 6 bases between the two ends. Germline V gene data show CDR1 as SGHRS and CDR2 as YFSETQ. The CDR3 length is 13 residues. The CDR3: CASSLSANYGYTF. The CDR3 DNA sequence: TGCGCCAGCAGCTTGTCGGCAAACTATGGCTACACCTTC.

The V and J genes are TRBV2 and TRBJ1-2, with a possible D match to TRBD1 (6 bases). The germline gives CDR1 SNHLY, CDR2 FYNNEI. Trimming pared 7 bases from V and 8 bases from J, leaving 17 bases between. The CDR3 is 13 amino acids. The CDR3 region is CASKQGAGRGYTF. In DNA form, the CDR3 reads TGTGCCAGCAAACAGGGAGCAGGGCGAGGCTACACCTTC.

This clone was seen a handful of times. J is TRBJ2-2 and V is TRBV4-1; the match to TRBD1 covers 9 bases. J was trimmed by 6 bases and V by 4 bases; bases with no gene match: 12. The CDR3 loop spans 17 amino acids. Per germline, CDR1 MGHRA and CDR2 YSYEKL. This chain's CDR3 is CASSRSFGQGISGELFF. CDR3 nucleotide sequence: TGCGCCAGCAGCCGTTCTTTTGGACAGGGGATTTCCGGGGAGCTGTTTTTT.

V gene TRBV2 combines with J gene TRBJ1-2, with D possibly being TRBD1 (5 bases). The CDR3 is made up of 11 amino acids. Germline CDR1 SNHLY, CDR2 FYNNEI. V dropped 8 bases and J dropped 3 bases, with 7 bases sitting between them. The CDR3 nucleotides read TGTGCCAGCGGAGGGGACTATGGCTACACCTTC. Amino acids: CASGGDYGYTF. The full variable domain, rest sourced from reference TRBV2 and TRBJ1-2, is EPEVTQTPSHQVTQMGQEVILRCVPISNHLYFYWYRQILGQKVEFLVSFYNNEISEKSEIFDDQFSVERPDGSNFTLKIRSTKLEDSAMYFCASGGDYGYTFGSGTRLTVV.